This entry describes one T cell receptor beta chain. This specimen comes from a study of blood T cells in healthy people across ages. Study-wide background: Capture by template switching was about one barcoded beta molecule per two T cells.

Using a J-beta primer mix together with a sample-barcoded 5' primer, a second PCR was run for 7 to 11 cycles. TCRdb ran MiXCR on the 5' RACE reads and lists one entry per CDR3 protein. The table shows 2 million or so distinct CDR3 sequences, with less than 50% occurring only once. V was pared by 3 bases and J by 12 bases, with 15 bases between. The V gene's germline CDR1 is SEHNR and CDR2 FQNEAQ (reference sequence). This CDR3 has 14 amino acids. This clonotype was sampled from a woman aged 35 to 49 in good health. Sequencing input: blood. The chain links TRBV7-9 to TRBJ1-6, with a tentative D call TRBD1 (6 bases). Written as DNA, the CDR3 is TGTGCCAGCAGCTTGGACAGACTTTATGAACCCCTCCACTTT. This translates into CASSLDRLYEPLHF.